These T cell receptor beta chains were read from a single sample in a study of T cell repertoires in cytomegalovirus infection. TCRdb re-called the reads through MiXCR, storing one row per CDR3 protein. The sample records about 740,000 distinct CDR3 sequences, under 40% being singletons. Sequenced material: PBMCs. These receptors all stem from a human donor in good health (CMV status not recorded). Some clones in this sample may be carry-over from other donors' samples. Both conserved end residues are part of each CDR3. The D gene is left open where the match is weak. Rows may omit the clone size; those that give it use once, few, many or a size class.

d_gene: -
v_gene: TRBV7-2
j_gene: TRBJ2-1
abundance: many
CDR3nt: TGTGCCAGCAGCTCGGGGCAGGGATTCTCCTACAATGAGCAGTTCTTC
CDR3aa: CASSSGQGFSYNEQFF

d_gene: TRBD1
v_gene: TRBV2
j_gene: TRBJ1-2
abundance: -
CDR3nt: TGTGCCAGCAGCACCACAGGGGGTGGCTACACCTTC
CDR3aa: CASSTTGGGYTF

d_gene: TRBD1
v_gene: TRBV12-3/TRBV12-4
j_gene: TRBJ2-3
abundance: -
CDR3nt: TGTGCCAGCAGTTCGACCGATCAAGTACCGGGACAGGTCTGGCCCTCCACAGATACGCAGTATTTT
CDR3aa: CASSSTDQVPGQVWPSTDTQYF

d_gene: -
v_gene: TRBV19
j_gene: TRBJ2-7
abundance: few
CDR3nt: TGTGCCAGTAGTATAGGGGGCGGAACATCCTACGAGCAGTACTTC
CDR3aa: CASSIGGGTSYEQYF

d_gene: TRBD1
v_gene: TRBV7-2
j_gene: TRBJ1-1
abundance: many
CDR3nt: TGTGCCAGCAGCGGACGGTCAGGGGGCGTAGGCTGGAACACTGAAGCTTTCTTT
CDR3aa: CASSGRSGGVGWNTEAFF

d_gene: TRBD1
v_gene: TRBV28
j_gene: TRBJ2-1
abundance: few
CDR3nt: TGTGCCAGCAGTCGCCGGGACAGTTACTACAATGAGCAGTTCTTC
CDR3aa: CASSRRDSYYNEQFF

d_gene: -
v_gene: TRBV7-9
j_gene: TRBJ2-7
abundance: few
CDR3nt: TGTGCCAGCAGCAGCATTATTGGGAGTGACAGTCGAACCTCCTACGAGCAGTACTTC
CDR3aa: CASSSIIGSDSRTSYEQYF

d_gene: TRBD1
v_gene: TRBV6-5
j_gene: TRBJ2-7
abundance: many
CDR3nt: TGTGCCAGCAGTTACGGAGGGGCAGGGGGCAGCTACGAGCAGTACTTC
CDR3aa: CASSYGGAGGSYEQYF

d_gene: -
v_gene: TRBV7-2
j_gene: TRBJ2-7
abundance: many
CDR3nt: TGTGCCAGCAGCTTACGAGAGAGGTACGAGCAGTACTTC
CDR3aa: CASSLRERYEQYF

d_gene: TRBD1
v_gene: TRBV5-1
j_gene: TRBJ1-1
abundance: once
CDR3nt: TGCGCCAGCAGTATGGACAGGTGGAGGAACACTGAAGCTTTCTTT
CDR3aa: CASSMDRWRNTEAFF

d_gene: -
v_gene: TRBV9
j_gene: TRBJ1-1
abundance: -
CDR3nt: TGTGCCAGCAGCGTAGACGGATGGAGGAACACTGAAGCTTTCTTT
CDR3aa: CASSVDGWRNTEAFF

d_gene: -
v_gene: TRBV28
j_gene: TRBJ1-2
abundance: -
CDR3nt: TGTGCCACCCTAGTCCAGGGCTACACCTTC
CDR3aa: CATLVQGYTF

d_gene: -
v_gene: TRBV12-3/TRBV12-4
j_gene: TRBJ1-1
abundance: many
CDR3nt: TGTGCCAGCAGTTTAGGATCGACAGGCCTGAACACTGAAGCTTTCTTT
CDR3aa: CASSLGSTGLNTEAFF

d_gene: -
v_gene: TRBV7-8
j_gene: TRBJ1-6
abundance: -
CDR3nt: TGTGCCAGCAGCTTAGGGGGGCTCGTTAATTCACCCCTACACTTT
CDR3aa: CASSLGGLVNSPLHF

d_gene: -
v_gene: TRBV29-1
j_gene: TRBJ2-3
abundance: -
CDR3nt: TGCAGCGTTGAAGCCCCTGGGCGGGCGGGACGCCGAGATACGCAGTATTTT
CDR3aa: CSVEAPGRAGRRDTQYF

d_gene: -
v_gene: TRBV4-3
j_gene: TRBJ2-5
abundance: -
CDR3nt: TGCGCCAGCAGCCAAGATACCTCCGTGCAAGAGACCCAGTCCTTC
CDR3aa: CASSQDTSVQETQSF

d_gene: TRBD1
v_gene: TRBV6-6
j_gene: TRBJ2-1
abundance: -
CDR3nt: TGTGCCAGCAGTTACTCGACACAGGGGGCCAAGTTCTTC
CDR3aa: CASSYSTQGAKFF

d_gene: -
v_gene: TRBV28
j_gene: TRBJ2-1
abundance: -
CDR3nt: TGTGCCAGCAGTTTGGTTGGCTATGAGCAGTGCTTC
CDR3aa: CASSLVGYEQCF

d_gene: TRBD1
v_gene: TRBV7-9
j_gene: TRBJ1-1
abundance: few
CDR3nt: TGTGCCAGCAGCTTGGGGGACAGGGGGGACAGTAGGGCTTTCTTT
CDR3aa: CASSLGDRGDSRAFF

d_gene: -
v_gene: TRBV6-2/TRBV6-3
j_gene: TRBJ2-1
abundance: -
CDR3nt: TGTGCCAGCAGTTACACCTTGACAGATTGGGGTGAGCAGTTCTTC
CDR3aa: CASSYTLTDWGEQFF

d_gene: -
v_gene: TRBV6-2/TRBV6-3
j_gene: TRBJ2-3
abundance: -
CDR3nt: TGTGCCAGCACCGACTTCACAGATACGCAGTATTTT
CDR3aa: CASTDFTDTQYF

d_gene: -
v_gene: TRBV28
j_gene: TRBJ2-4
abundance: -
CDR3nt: TGTGCCAGCAGTCGCCTAAACCTCGGGGGCCGGATGGAAAACATTCAGTACTTC
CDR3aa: CASSRLNLGGRMENIQYF

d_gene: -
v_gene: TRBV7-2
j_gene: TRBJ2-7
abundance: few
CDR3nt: TGTGCCAGCAGCATTCCCCAAGGGGGGGGGTACGAGCAGTACTTC
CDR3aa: CASSIPQGGGYEQYF

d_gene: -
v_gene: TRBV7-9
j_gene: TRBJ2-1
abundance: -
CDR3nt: TGTGCCAGCAGCGGCGACGGATACAATGAGCAGTTCTTC
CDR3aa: CASSGDGYNEQFF

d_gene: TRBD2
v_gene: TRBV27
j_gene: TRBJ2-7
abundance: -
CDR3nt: TGTGCCAGCAGTCCCGCGACTAGCGGATACTACGAGCAGTACTTC
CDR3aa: CASSPATSGYYEQYF

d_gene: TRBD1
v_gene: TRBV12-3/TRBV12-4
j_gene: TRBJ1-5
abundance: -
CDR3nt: TGTGCCAGCAGTTTCTCTTCGGCCTCCGGGACAGGGCGCAATCAGCCCCAGCATTTT
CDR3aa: CASSFSSASGTGRNQPQHF

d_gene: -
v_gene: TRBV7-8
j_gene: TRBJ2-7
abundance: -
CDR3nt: TGTGCCAGCAGCACTCGATCCATGAGGGAGCAGTACTTC
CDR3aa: CASSTRSMREQYF

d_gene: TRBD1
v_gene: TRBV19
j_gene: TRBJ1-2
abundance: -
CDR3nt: TGTGCCAGTAGTACAAGGGACAGATATGGCTACACCTTC
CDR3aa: CASSTRDRYGYTF

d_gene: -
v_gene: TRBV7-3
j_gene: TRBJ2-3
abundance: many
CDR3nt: TGTGCCAGCAGCTTAACCGGCGGGCTCACAGATACGCAGTATTTT
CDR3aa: CASSLTGGLTDTQYF

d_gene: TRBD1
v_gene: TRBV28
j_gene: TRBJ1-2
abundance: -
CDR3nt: TGTGCCAGCAGTGACCCGGGACAGGGAAAGTATCAGACCTTC
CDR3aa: CASSDPGQGKYQTF

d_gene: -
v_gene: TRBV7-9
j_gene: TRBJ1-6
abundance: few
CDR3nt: TGTGCCAGCGGTCGGGGCAGCCAAGATAATTCACCCCTCCACTTT
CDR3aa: CASGRGSQDNSPLHF

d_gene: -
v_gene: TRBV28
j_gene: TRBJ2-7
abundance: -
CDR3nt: TGTGCCATCAGTTTCTTAGGCGAGCCGTACTTC
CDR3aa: CAISFLGEPYF

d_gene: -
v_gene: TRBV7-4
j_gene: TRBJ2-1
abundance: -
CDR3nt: TGTGCCAGCAGCTTAGCCCCAGGGGCGTCCTACAATGAGCAGTTCTTC
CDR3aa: CASSLAPGASYNEQFF

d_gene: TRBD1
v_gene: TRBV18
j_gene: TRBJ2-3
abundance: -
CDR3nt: TGTGCCAGCTCACCCCTAAAGGACAGGGTATACGATACGCAGTATTTT
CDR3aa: CASSPLKDRVYDTQYF

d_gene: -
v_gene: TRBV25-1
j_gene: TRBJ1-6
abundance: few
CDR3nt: TGTGCCAGCAGTGAAGGGCAGGGCGATAATTCACCCCTCCACTTT
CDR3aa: CASSEGQGDNSPLHF

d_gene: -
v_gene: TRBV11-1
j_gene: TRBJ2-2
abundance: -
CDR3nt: TGTGCCAGCAGATGGGAAACGACGTTGACTGGGGAGCTGTTTTTT
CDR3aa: CASRWETTLTGELFF

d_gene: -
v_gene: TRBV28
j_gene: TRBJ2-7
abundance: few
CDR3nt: TGTGCCAGCAGCTACTACACGGACAGATCCTACGAGCAGTACTTC
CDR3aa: CASSYYTDRSYEQYF

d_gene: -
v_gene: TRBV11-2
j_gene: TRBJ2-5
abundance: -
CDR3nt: TGTGCCAGCAGCTTACGGCGGTGGCCAACCCAGTACTTC
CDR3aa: CASSLRRWPTQYF

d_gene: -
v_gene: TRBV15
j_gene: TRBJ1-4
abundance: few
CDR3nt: TGTGCCACCAGCAGAGGTGGGAGCGGGCCGAATGAAAAACTGTTTTTT
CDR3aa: CATSRGGSGPNEKLFF